This T cell receptor beta chain was obtained from a study of T cell responses to AZD1222 COVID-19 vaccine. Study information: Pooling covered second doses at about 4 or about 12 weeks. Study findings and constraints: The number of AZD1222 recipients seropositive at baseline was only five or six. There were mostly white British donors and more females than males, and clonal diversity was possibly underestimated. Repertoire samples came only from after the peak T cell response.

This CDR3 is built from 16 residues. Germline-derived CDR1 and CDR2 are SGHRS and YFSETQ. V dropped 4 bases and J dropped 4 bases, with 20 bases sitting between them. Sequencing was performed with immunoSEQ multiplex PCR; in TCRdb, only in-frame clones are kept and a portion is missing. The table has 95,000 to 150,000 clones, more than 70% seen once. About this clone: Antigen unknown.

The receptor's source is an adult in good health. The gene calls are TRBV5-1 and TRBJ1-2; D possibly corresponds to TRBD1 (5 bases). Sequenced material: peripheral blood, taken on day 0 of AZD1222 vaccination. The CDR3 here is CASSPAEGSLGYGYTF. The DNA for the CDR3 is TGCGCCAGCAGCCCTGCTGAGGGGTCGCTCGGCTATGGCTACACCTTC.